These 23 T cell receptor beta chains originate from one sample sequenced in a study of T cell changes during pregnancy in multiple sclerosis. Some clones are missing from TCRdb's copy, which holds only in-frame ones; the method was immunoSEQ multiplex PCR. The data contain 45,000 to 60,000 clones, about 92% of them singletons. The source material was CD8+ T cells from peripheral blood mononuclear cells, sampled before pregnancy. All receptors come from a female donor with multiple sclerosis, enrolled in a pregnancy study.

This clone was recorded only once. The chain is built from TRBV9 and TRBJ2-1, with D tentatively TRBD2 (5 bases). The germline V and J ends were trimmed by 2 bases and 0 bases, with 15 bases remaining between them. The CDR3 covers 17 residues. CDR1 SGDLS and CDR2 YYNGEE come from the germline V gene. The CDR3: CASSVTGGHSSYNEQFF. For the CDR3, the DNA is TGTGCCAGCAGCGTGACCGGAGGCCATTCCTCCTACAATGAGCAGTTCTTC.

The rearrangement joins TRBV7-9 to TRBJ2-7; TRBD1 matches at 12 bases. The germline CDR1 and CDR2 sequences are SEHNR and FQNEAQ (reference sequence). The CDR3 is made up of 17 amino acids. The V gene end was trimmed by 5 bases and the J gene end by 4 bases; junction bases not matched to a gene: 12. CDR3 region: CASSGQTGTGGEYEQYF. For the CDR3, the DNA is TGTGCCAGCAGCGGCCAAACCGGGACAGGGGGCGAATACGAGCAGTACTTC.

The rearrangement joins TRBV5-4 to TRBJ2-5; no clear D. The end of the DNA fits TRBJ2-7 better, so the J call may be wrong. This CDR3 spans 11 amino acids. Germline lookup yields CDR1 SGHNT and CDR2 YYREEE (reference sequence). The CDR3 loop is CASSLGYEQYF. The CDR3 DNA reads TGTGCCAGCAGCTTGGGCTACGAGCAGTACTTC.

The chain has TRBV9 and TRBJ1-3; 7 positions match TRBD1. Germline CDR1 reads SGDLS; CDR2 reads YYNGEE. V lost 3 bases and J lost 0; bases outside the gene matches: 9. CDR3 length: 17 amino acids. In nucleotides, the CDR3 is TGTGCCAGCAGCGGCCGGGACAGTACCTTCTCTGGAAACACCATATATTTT. The encoded protein is CASSGRDSTFSGNTIYF.

The V call is TRBV6-4, the J call TRBJ1-2; D ambiguous. V was shortened by 5 bases and J by 8 bases, with 15 bases between the two germline ends. The CDR3 runs 13 residues. In germline, CDR1 is MRHNA, CDR2 SNTAGT. This chain's CDR3 is CASSPTGFEGYTF. CDR3 nucleotides: TGTGCCAGCAGTCCTACCGGGTTTGAGGGCTACACCTTC.

The chain employs TRBV5-6 and TRBJ1-1, with D hard to call. Trimming removed 0 bases at V and 1 base at J, with 10 bases between. The CDR3 loop spans 15 amino acids. Germline assignment: CDR1 SGHDT and CDR2 YYEEEE. The CDR3: CASSLAEEANTEAFF. The CDR3 coding sequence is TGTGCCAGCAGCTTGGCCGAAGAAGCGAACACTGAAGCTTTCTTT.

The V call is TRBV9, the J call TRBJ1-6, with TRBD1 matching 7 bases. CDR1 and CDR2 (germline): SGDLS, YYNGEE. Losses at the gene ends were 5 bases for V and 6 bases for J; bases not matched to a gene: 11. This CDR3 spans 16 amino acids. In nucleotides, the CDR3 is TGTGCCAGCAGTGGGGTGGCGGCAGGGGGTAATTCACCCCTCCACTTT. Residues: CASSGVAAGGNSPLHF.

The genes are TRBV7-6 and TRBJ2-1, with D maybe TRBD2 (6 bases). CDR1 and CDR2 from the germline V gene are SGHVS and FNYEAQ. The CDR3 is made up of 14 amino acids. Deletions cut 3 bases from V and 9 bases from J, with 15 bases between. CDR3 DNA sequence: TGTGCCAGCAGCTTCCAAAGCGTCGGGGGTGAGCAGTTCTTC. Protein sequence: CASSFQSVGGEQFF. Looking up the rest from reference TRBV7-6 and TRBJ2-1 gives the full variable domain: GAGVSQSPRYKVTKRGQDVALRCDPISGHVSLYWYRQALGQGPEFLTYFNYEAQQDKSGLPNDRFSAERPEGSISTLTIQRTEQRDSAMYRCASSFQSVGGEQFFGPGTRLTVL.

This sequence joins TRBV7-6 and TRBJ2-7; TRBD1 matches at 10 bases. The CDR3 totals 14 residues. With V trimmed by 5 bases and J by 6 bases, 7 bases remained unmatched. CDR1 SGHVS and CDR2 FNYEAQ come from the germline V gene. Here the CDR3 DNA reads TGTGCCAGCAGCCCTAGGGACAGGGGCTCCGAGCAGTACTTC. This encodes CASSPRDRGSEQYF.

In DNA, the CDR3 is TGTGCCAGCAGCAAAATACAGGGAAGTCAGCCCCAGCATTTT. Protein: CASSKIQGSQPQHF. This chain connects TRBV21-1 to TRBJ1-5; the DNA was not compared with TRBD1, the D call given in the table. TRBV21-1 is a pseudogene. This CDR3 comprises 14 residues.

The V and J genes are TRBV10-3 and TRBJ2-1; possibly TRBD2 for D (7 bases). This CDR3 is 12 amino acids long. Between the trimmed V and J ends, which lost 11 bases and 9 bases, there was a span of 17 bases. The germline V gene encodes CDR1 ENHRY and CDR2 SYGVKD. In DNA, the CDR3 is TGTGCCGTCCGGGGGCCGGGGGGTGAGCAGTTCTTC. Translated: CAVRGPGGEQFF.

The CDR3 DNA sequence: TGTGCCAGCAGTGAAGCGGGGGGGACAGGGGGAGAGACCCAGTACTTC. As protein: CASSEAGGTGGETQYF. V gene TRBV6-1 combines with J gene TRBJ2-5; 11 bases agree with TRBD1. The V segment lost 0 bases and the J segment 4 bases; nucleotides outside the gene matches: 4. This CDR3 has 16 residues. CDR1 is MNHNS and CDR2 is SASEGT in the germline V gene.

This clone was recorded once. The V call is TRBV11-1, the J call TRBJ2-7; a weak D match, TRBD1 (5 bases). This CDR3 contains 14 residues. V gave up 5 bases and J gave up 2 bases, with 13 bases separating them. CDR1 and CDR2 (germline): SGHAT, FQDESV (reference sequence). The CDR3 protein is CASSVVQGTYEQYF. In nucleotides, the CDR3 is TGTGCCAGCAGCGTGGTCCAGGGTACCTACGAGCAGTACTTC.

V is TRBV19 and J is TRBJ1-1, with D tentatively TRBD1 (5 bases). V was pared by 4 bases and J by 6 bases, with 9 bases between. This CDR3 comprises 12 residues. Looked up from germline, CDR1 is LNHDA and CDR2 is SQIVND (reference sequence). The CDR3 sequence is CASSKGRPEAFF. In DNA, the CDR3 is TGTGCCAGTAGTAAGGGGAGGCCTGAAGCTTTCTTT.

This clone was found once. The CDR3 DNA reads TGTGCCTTAGAAGACTCCTATGGCTACACCTTC. Translation: CALEDSYGYTF. The J gene is TRBJ1-2, the V gene TRBV30; D gene uncertain. The ends were cut back, 7 bases at V and 4 bases at J, with 10 bases in the middle. The germline CDR1 and CDR2 sequences are GTSNPN and SVGIG (reference sequence). The CDR3 has 11 residues.

The V and J genes are TRBV5-1 and TRBJ2-3; 11 positions agree with TRBD2. The CDR3 covers 17 residues. Looked up from germline, CDR1 is SGHRS and CDR2 is YFSETQ. V dropped 4 bases and J dropped 3; count of bases not matched to a gene: 10. As DNA, the CDR3 is TGCGCCAGCAGCCACCAACCACTAGCGGGGGTTACAGATACGCAGTATTTT. As protein: CASSHQPLAGVTDTQYF.

This clone was seen a single time. V usage is TRBV9 and J usage is TRBJ2-3, with 8 bases matching TRBD2. Germline V gene data show CDR1 as SGDLS and CDR2 as YYNGEE. Trimming cost V 0 bases and J 4 bases; bases outside gene matches: 10. The CDR3 has 17 amino acids. CDR3: CASSVARTSLVPDTQYF. The CDR3 DNA follows: TGTGCCAGCAGCGTAGCTAGGACTAGCCTGGTCCCAGATACGCAGTATTTT.

The chain couples TRBV6-6 to TRBJ2-7; D is possibly TRBD1 (7 bases). CDR3 length: 13 residues. The V gene lost 4 bases and the J gene lost 5 bases, with 12 bases spanning the gap. Germline V gene sequence: CDR1 MNHNY, CDR2 SVGAGI (reference sequence). DNA for the CDR3: TGTGCCAGCAGTTGGTCAGGGGGGAACGAGCAGTACTTC. It is translated as CASSWSGGNEQYF.

The chain couples TRBV7-9 to TRBJ1-4; no clear D. Germline assignment: CDR1 SEHNR and CDR2 FQNEAQ (reference sequence). The CDR3 has 13 residues. Trimming stripped 5 bases from V and 3 bases from J, with 7 bases between. The CDR3 here is CASSPGANEKLFF. CDR3 coding DNA: TGTGCCAGCAGCCCGGGAGCTAATGAAAAACTGTTTTTT.

As regards this clone: With a much larger clone just one base away, this may be a read error. The chain combines TRBV4-3 with TRBJ1-2; D is undetermined. The CDR3 covers 14 residues. Looked up from germline, CDR1 is LGHNA and CDR2 is YSLEER. The CDR3: CVSSQAPSEGGYTF. The CDR3 DNA reads as TGCGTCAGCAGCCAAGCCCCTTCCGAGGGCGGCTACACCTTC.

The chain links TRBV7-9 to TRBJ2-7; TRBD1 matches at 8 bases. V dropped 3 bases and J dropped 5; count of bases not matched to a gene: 6. Germline CDR1 SEHNR, CDR2 FQNEAQ (reference sequence). CDR3 length: 14 residues. The CDR3 sequence: CASSFRQGSDEQYF. The CDR3 DNA is TGTGCCAGCAGCTTCCGACAGGGGAGCGACGAGCAGTACTTC.

V and J are TRBV15 and TRBJ2-1; the match to TRBD1 covers 11 bases. With V trimmed by 6 bases and J by 6 bases, 1 base remained unmatched. The CDR3 is 13 amino acids. CDR1 and CDR2 from the germline V gene are LNHNV and YYDKDF (reference sequence). The CDR3 loop is CATRGTGGNEQFF. DNA of the CDR3: TGTGCCACCAGGGGGACAGGGGGCAATGAGCAGTTCTTC.

The chain combines TRBV10-3 with TRBJ1-6; possibly TRBD1 for D (5 bases). This CDR3 has 16 amino acids. The V gene lost 6 bases and the J gene lost 0 bases, with 12 bases spanning the gap. Germline CDR1 is ENHRY and CDR2 is SYGVKD. The CDR3 is CAIRQDLSSYNSPLHF. CDR3 coding DNA: TGTGCCATCAGACAGGACCTGAGCTCCTATAATTCACCCCTCCACTTT.